Below, one TCR beta chain is given with its context. The target antigen is unknown. The conserved phenylalanine or tryptophan is not found at the CDR3 terminus, so this likely reflects a read error. It is unclear where the CDR3 begins or ends on the DNA, so no DNA is shown, and the CDR3 is as TCRdb lists it. Researchers generated TCR beta cDNA from approximately 520 ng of total RNA, relying on a constant-region primer. ARM-PCR was slightly modified, and three nested multiplex PCR rounds with it gave rise to the TCR beta libraries. TRBV1-TRBV30 forward primers paired with a C-beta reverse primer were used in the first two PCR rounds, which ran roughly 9 cycles each. TCRdb analysed the multiplex PCR reads with MiXCR anew, one entry per CDR3 protein. The table shows tens of thousands of distinct CDR3 sequences, with over 65% occurring only once. Germline-derived CDR1 and CDR2 are SNHLY and FYNNEI. The CDR3 spans 13 amino acids, including both terminal residues.

Unsorted bulk tissue, about 19-30 mg of it, served as the source for co-extraction of RNA and DNA. Viable tumor cells exceeded 75% in all tumor samples. These data are taken from a study of tumor-infiltrating lymphocytes in primary liver carcinoma. Study-level points and caveats: Tumor tissue displayed a significantly greater top-250-clone fraction than blood (p = 0.039).

The clonotype comes from a man aged 35 to 55 with primary liver carcinoma and hepatitis B virus infection. The rearrangement uses TRBV2 and TRBJ2-1; TRBD1 is taken as the D call from the table, unchecked against the DNA. The sample comprised liver tumor tissue from sampling region 1. Documented subset: tumor region T1, superior pole. The chain's CDR3 is CASSEQGFNEQFV.